Following are 2 T cell receptor beta chains from one sample sequenced in a study of technical replicates of blood from a few donors. Sequenced by immunoSEQ multiplex PCR; TCRdb stores in-frame clones only, minus some. Of some 80,000 clones in the sample, 95% to 98% were seen once. The specimen was T cells isolated from PBMCs. These receptor sequences come from a human donor in good health.

This chain links TRBV7-2 with TRBJ2-2, with 10 bases lining up with TRBD2. This CDR3 contains 18 residues. Germline-derived CDR1 and CDR2 are SGHTA and FQGNSA. V lost 4 bases, J lost 1 base, and 9 bases stayed unmatched. Written as DNA, the CDR3 is TGTGCCAGCAGCTCCAGCGGGAGGGGGGTCCTGAACACCGGGGAGCTGTTTTTT. It translates to CASSSSGRGVLNTGELFF.

The V call is TRBV2, the J call TRBJ1-3; D unclear. This CDR3 has 15 residues. The V and J ends lost 6 bases and 4 bases respectively, with 16 bases between them. The germline V gene encodes CDR1 SNHLY and CDR2 FYNNEI. CDR3 sequence reads: CASRNPGNRGNTIYF. CDR3 sequence (DNA): TGTGCCAGCAGGAATCCGGGAAACCGGGGAAACACCATATATTTT.